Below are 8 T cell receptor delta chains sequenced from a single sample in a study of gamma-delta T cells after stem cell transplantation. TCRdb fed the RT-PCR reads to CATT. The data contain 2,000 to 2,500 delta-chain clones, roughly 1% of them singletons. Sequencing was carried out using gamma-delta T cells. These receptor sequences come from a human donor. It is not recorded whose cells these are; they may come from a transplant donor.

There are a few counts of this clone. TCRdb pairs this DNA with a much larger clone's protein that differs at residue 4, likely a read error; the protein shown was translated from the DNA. CDR3 amino acids: CACNTLGGIQADKLIF. In DNA form, the CDR3 reads TGTGCCTGTAACACTTTAGGGGGGATACAGGCCGATAAACTCATCTTT. The rearrangement uses TRDV2 and TRDJ1; TRDD3 agrees at 9 bases. The CDR3 extends over 16 amino acids. Per the germline V gene, CDR1 is GEAIGNYY and CDR2 is EKD.

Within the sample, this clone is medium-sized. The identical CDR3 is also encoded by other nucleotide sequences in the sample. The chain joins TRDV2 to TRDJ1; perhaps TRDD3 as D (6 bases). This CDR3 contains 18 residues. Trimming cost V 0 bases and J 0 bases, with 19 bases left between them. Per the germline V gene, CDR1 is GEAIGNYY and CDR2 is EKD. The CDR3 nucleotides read TGTGCCTGTGACACCCTGGGGATGGGGGGCTTGTACACCGATAAACTCATCTTT. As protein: CACDTLGMGGLYTDKLIF.

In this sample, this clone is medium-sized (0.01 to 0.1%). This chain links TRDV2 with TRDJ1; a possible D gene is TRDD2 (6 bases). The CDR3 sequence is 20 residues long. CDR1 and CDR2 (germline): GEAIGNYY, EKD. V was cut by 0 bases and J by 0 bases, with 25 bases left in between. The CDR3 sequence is CACDTLSSYGRGLYTDKLIF. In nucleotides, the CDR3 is TGTGCCTGTGACACCTTATCATCCTACGGACGAGGCTTGTACACCGATAAACTCATCTTT.

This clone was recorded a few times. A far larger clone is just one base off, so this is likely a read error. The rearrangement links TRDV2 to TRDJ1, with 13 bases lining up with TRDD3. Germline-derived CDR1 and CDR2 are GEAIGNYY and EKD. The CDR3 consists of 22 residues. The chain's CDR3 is CAYDTISSTPLLGDTSTDKLIF. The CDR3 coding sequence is TGTGCCTATGACACCATTTCTTCCACCCCTTTACTGGGGGATACGAGCACCGATAAACTCATCTTT.

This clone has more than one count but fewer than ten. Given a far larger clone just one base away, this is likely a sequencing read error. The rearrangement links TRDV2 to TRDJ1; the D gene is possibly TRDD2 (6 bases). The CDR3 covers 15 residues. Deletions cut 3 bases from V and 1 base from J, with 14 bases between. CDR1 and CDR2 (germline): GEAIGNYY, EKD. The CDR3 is CACDAIVPSTDKLIF. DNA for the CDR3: TGTGCCTGTGACGCCATCGTTCCTAGCACCGATAAACTCATCTTT.

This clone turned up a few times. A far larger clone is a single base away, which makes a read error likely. The CDR3 region is CACENLLGDTSSWGTRQMFF. In nucleotides, the CDR3 is TGTGCCTGTGAAAATCTACTGGGGGATACCAGCTCCTGGGGCACCCGACAGATGTTTTTC. V is TRDV2 and J is TRDJ3; 12 bases fit TRDD3. The CDR3 has 20 residues. Looked up from germline, CDR1 is GEAIGNYY and CDR2 is EKD.

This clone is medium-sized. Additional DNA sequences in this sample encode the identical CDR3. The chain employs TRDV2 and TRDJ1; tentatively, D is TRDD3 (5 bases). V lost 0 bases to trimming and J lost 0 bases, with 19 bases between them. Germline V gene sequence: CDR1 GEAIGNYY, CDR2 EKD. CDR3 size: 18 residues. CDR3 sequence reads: CACDTLDPMGLYTDKLIF. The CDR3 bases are TGTGCCTGTGACACCTTAGATCCCATGGGATTATACACCGATAAACTCATCTTT.

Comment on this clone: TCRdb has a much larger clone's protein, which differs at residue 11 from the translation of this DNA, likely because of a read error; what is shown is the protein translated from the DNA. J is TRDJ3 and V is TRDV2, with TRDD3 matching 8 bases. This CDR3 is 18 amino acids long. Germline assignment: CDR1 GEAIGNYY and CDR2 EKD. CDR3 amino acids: CACGILGVSSRDTRQMFF. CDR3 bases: TGTGCCTGTGGGATACTGGGGGTGAGCTCCCGGGACACCCGACAGATGTTTTTC.